The present entry profiles one TCR beta chain with its context. This table comes from immunoSEQ multiplex PCR, and its TCRdb copy is limited to in-frame clones, with some not included. The sample contains over 200,000 clones, approximately 91% of which appear only once. This sample is drawn from a study of blood T cell repertoires in COVID-19. The germline V and J ends were trimmed by 0 bases and 0 bases, with 13 bases remaining between them. This CDR3 comprises 17 residues. Germline assignment: CDR1 SGHRS and CDR2 YFSETQ. This clonotype was sampled from an older woman with acute or convalescent COVID-19. V gene TRBV5-1 combines with J gene TRBJ1-3; tentatively, D is TRBD1 (5 bases). The source material was peripheral blood. The CDR3 is CASSLDGRGSSGNTIYF. CDR3 coding DNA: TGCGCCAGCAGCTTGGACGGCCGGGGGAGCTCTGGAAACACCATATATTTT.